This T cell receptor (beta chain) was obtained from a study of early T cells in non-severe SARS-CoV-2 infection. At the level of the study: Sequencing targeted bulk RNA from unsorted whole blood, leaving chains unpaired. The study's findings and limits: Matching with VDJdb favored anti-spike CD8 responses (missing private and CD4 specificities).

The CDR3 length is 13 residues. V was pared by 0 bases and J by 3 bases, with 7 bases between. In germline, CDR1 is SGDLS, CDR2 YYNGEE. This clonotype was found a few times. What it binds is unknown. As part of library construction, unique molecular identifiers were attached to individual cDNA molecules. A single record per CDR3 protein comes from TCRdb applying MiXCR to the 5' RACE reads. This sample has tens of thousands of distinct CDR3 sequences, with about 13% found just once. The sample taken for sequencing was whole blood. The rearrangement links TRBV9 to TRBJ2-7; D ambiguous. This receptor was obtained from an adult who was a healthcare worker with PCR-confirmed SARS-CoV-2 infection or an uninfected control (not recorded which). The CDR3: CASSVGGNYEQYF. The CDR3 DNA follows: TGTGCCAGCAGCGTAGGGGGAAACTACGAGCAGTACTTC.